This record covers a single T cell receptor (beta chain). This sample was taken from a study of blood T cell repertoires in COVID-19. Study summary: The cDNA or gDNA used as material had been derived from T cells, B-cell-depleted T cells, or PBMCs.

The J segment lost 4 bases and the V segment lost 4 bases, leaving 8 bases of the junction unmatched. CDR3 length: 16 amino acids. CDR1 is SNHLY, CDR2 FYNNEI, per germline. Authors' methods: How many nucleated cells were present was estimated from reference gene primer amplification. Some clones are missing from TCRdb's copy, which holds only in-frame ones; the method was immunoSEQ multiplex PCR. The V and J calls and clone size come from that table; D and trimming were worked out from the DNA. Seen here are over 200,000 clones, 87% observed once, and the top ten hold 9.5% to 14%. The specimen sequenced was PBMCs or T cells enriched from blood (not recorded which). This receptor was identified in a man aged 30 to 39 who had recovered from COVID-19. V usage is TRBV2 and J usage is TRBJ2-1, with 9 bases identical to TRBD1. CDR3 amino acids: CASSVFGDREYNEQFF. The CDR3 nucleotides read TGTGCCAGCAGTGTATTTGGGGACAGGGAATACAATGAGCAGTTCTTC.